This TCR beta chain stems from a study of cytomegalovirus exposure and HLA in healthy donors. Whole-study findings and limits: 150 to 200 TCR beta chains were listed as cytomegalovirus-associated. Three chains linked to CMV were shown in vitro to be specific for CMV antigens. According to a later analysis, TCR clusters from the first cohort tended to co-occur in the roughly 110 validation repertoires.

Trimming cost V 0 bases and J 2 bases; bases outside gene matches: 8. This CDR3 comprises 18 residues. Germline CDR1 is SGDLS and CDR2 is YYNGEE. The donors belonged to the approximately 120-subject validation cohort, separate from the approximately 700-subject first cohort. A note on this clone: What it binds is unknown.

The data were produced by immunoSEQ multiplex PCR, yet TCRdb's version contains in-frame clones alone and is incomplete. The profile covers about 160,000 clones, with approximately 96% appearing a single time and approximately 0.97% taken by the ten largest. The rearrangement uses TRBV9 and TRBJ2-3, with TRBD2 matching over 11 bases. Sample: PBMCs. This receptor was obtained from a woman aged 18-35 years in good health and CMV-seronegative. CDR3 sequence: CASSVVGGTSGDTDTQYF. The CDR3 DNA reads as TGTGCCAGCAGCGTAGTAGGGGGGACTAGCGGAGACACAGATACGCAGTATTTT.